A selection of T cell receptor beta chains follows, all from one sample in a study of early T cells in non-severe SARS-CoV-2 infection. A single record per CDR3 protein comes from TCRdb applying MiXCR to the 5' RACE reads. Altogether about 22,000 distinct CDR3 sequences are present, around 4.2% being singletons, with the ten largest covering 7.8%. The specimen sequenced was whole blood. Receptors were obtained from an adult who was a healthcare worker with PCR-confirmed SARS-CoV-2 infection or an uninfected control (not recorded which). Both conserved end residues are part of each CDR3.

TRBV7-6	12	TRBJ2-7	CASSLGIDEQYF
TRBV4-3	14	TRBJ2-7	CASSQGYMGYEQYF
TRBV12-3/TRBV12-4	15	TRBJ1-5	CASTREVVSNQPQHF
TRBV6-5	15	TRBJ2-7	CASSYWDGRTGEQYF
TRBV5-1	15	TRBJ2-7	CASKSAVQGPYEQYF
TRBV5-1	16	TRBJ2-3	CASSLALAESTDTQYF
TRBV5-5	14	TRBJ1-6	CASGLEMELSPLHF
TRBV10-2	14	TRBJ2-5	CASSGLALWETQYF
TRBV6-2/TRBV6-3	11	TRBJ2-3	CASSLRDTQYF
TRBV9	14	TRBJ1-5	CASSVDGSNQPQHF
TRBV28	18	TRBJ2-5	CASSFRPSSGFLGETQYF
TRBV10-3	16	TRBJ2-7	CAISKILEGSAYEQYF
TRBV9	15	TRBJ2-7	CANSAGDASGYEQYF
TRBV7-3	14	TRBJ2-7	CASSLVGGADEQYF
TRBV6-6	13	TRBJ1-2	CASRAGGDYGYTF
TRBV25-1	16	TRBJ2-5	CASSETGTGGAETQYF
TRBV29-1	14	TRBJ2-3	CSVGVGHPSDTQYF
TRBV7-2	15	TRBJ2-3	CASTKRGESTDTQYF
TRBV4-2	15	TRBJ1-1	CASSQEGLKGTEAFF
TRBV20-1	17	TRBJ2-3	CSAAGLIAGSVSDTQYF
TRBV7-9	14	TRBJ1-1	CASSSSRRPRPAFF
TRBV7-9	12	TRBJ1-1	CASRGVWTEAFF
TRBV7-7	13	TRBJ2-5	CASSLRRQETQYF
TRBV6-6	13	TRBJ1-2	CASSYSTGDGYTF